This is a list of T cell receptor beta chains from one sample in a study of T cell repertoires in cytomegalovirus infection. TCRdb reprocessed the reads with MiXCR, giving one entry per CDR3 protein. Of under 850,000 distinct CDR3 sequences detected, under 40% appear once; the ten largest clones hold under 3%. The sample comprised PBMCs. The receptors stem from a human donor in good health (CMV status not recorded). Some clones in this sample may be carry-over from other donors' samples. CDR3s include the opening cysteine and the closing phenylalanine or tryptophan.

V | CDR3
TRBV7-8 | CASSSNRAIEAFF
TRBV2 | CASIWDRVYEQYF
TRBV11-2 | CASTLGQRNGYTF
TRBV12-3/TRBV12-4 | CASTSGTSTNEKLFF
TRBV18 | CASSPARTVETDTQYF
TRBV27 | CASSSRTSGRYLQETQYF
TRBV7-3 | CASSFTTRSGLAGTDTQYF
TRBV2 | CASRRLRGGGTLDEQYF
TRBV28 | CAAPGGKNNEQFF
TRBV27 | CACSLTGRTEALF
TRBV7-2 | CASSLVRITTGELFF
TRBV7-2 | CASSLVGHSYEQYF
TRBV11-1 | CASSLFGPSEAFF
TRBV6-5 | CASSRQPPYEQYF
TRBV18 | CASSPVPGDGYTF
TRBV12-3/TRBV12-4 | CASRMTGANSPLHF
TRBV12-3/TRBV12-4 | CASRNLRVTKNIQYF
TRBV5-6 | CASSGGQPGPGELFF
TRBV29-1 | CSATPRDTLDVQYF
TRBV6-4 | CASSDSVGRKQFF
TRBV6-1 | CASSELPYNEQFF
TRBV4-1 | CASNPVGDTNYGYTF
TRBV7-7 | CASSLGSGAEETQYF
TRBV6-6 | CASSYGETTNSPLHF
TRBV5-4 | CASSPRQGITISGANVLTF
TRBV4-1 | CASSQTSAPSTDTQYF
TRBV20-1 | CSGYSGTGGSEQYF
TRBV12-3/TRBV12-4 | CASSFLAGPRNEQFF
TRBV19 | CASSYQTGDTQYF
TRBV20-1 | CSSGSGTYEQYF
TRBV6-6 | CASSVQGRVGYTF
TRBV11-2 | CASSLVQLTGGKINTEAFF
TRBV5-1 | CASSFMTGEGNTEAFF
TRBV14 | CASSQLTGGSTGELFF
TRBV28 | CASSYPSPTGLGANVLTF
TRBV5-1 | CASSLDGLPISSYEQYF
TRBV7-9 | CASSLALLAASSYEQYF
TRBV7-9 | CASSLYPTDGYTF
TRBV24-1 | CATSDFGIQPQHF
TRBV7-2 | CASSPPVYEQYF
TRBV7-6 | CASSLYEWDRVQETQYF
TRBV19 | CASSTGDLSFYNVQFF
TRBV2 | CASSPIVVYTQYF
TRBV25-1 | CASRGFVDTEAFF
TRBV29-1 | CSAGVDTQYF
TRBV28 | CASTNAGGLAGGPDTGELFF
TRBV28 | CASIEGGRDSPLHF
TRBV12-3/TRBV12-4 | CASRSPLADEQFF
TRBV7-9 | CASSPGDRPYNEPFF
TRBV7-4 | CASFPQAKNIQYF
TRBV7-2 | CASRSGGYSSSTDTQYF
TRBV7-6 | CASSFLLSGDTEAFF